The present entry profiles one TCR beta chain with its context. V shed 7 bases and J shed 8 bases, with 12 bases lying between them. The V gene's germline CDR1 is SGHVS and CDR2 FQNEAQ. The CDR3 spans 13 residues. This record comes from a study of blood T cell repertoires in COVID-19. Method: immunoSEQ multiplex PCR; TCRdb's copy keeps in-frame clones and lacks some. Of around 480,000 clones listed, approximately 90% are singletons. Participant-given clinical history determined each cohort assignment. This sequence joins TRBV7-8 and TRBJ1-6; D not certain. This TCR derives from a young woman who had recovered from COVID-19. Sequences were obtained from PBMCs or T cells enriched from blood (not recorded which). For the CDR3, the DNA is TGTGCCAGCACCCCAGACCTAGATTCACCCCTCCACTTT. Residues: CASTPDLDSPLHF. The variable domain in full, with the rest retrieved from reference TRBV7-8 and TRBJ1-6, is GAGVSQSPRYKVAKRGQDVALRCDPISGHVSLFWYQQALGQGPEFLTYFQNEAQLDKSGLPSDRFFAERPEGSVSTLKIQRTQQEDSAVYLCASTPDLDSPLHFGNGTRLTVT.